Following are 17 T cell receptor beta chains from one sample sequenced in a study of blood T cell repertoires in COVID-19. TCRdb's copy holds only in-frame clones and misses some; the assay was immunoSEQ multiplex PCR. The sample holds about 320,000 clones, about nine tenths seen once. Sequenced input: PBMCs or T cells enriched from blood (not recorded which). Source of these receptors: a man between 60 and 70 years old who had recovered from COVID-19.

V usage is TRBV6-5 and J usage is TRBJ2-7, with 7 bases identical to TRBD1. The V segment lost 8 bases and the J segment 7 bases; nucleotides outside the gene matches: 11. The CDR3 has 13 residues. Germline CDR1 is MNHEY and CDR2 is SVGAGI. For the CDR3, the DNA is TGTGCCAGCCAACAGGGGCAACGGGATGAGCAGTACTTC. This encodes CASQQGQRDEQYF.

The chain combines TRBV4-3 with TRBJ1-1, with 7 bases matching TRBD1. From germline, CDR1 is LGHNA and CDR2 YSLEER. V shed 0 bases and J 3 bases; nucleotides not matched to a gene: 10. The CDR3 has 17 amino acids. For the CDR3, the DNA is TGCGCCAGCAGCCAAGAACAGGGGTATTTTTCGGACACTGAAGCTTTCTTT. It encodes CASSQEQGYFSDTEAFF.

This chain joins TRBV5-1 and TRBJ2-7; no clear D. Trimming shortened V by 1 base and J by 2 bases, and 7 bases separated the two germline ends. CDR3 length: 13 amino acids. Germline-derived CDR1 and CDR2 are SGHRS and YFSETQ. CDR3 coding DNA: TGCGCCAGCAGCTTGACAGCACCCTACGAGCAGTACTTC. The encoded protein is CASSLTAPYEQYF.

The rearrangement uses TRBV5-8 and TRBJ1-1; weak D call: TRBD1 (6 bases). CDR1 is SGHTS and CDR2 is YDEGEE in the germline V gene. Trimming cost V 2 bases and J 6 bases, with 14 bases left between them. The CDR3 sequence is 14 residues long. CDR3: CASSLKGVGSEAFF. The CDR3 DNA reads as TGTGCCAGCAGCTTAAAGGGGGTCGGGTCTGAAGCTTTCTTT.

The DNA of the CDR3 is TGTGCCAGCAGTGGACAGGGCGATACTGAAGCTTTCTTT. Amino acid sequence: CASSGQGDTEAFF. The chain has TRBV2 and TRBJ1-1; 7 nucleotides agree with TRBD1. Germline CDR1 SNHLY, CDR2 FYNNEI. After removal of 4 bases from V and 5 bases from J, the junction contained 4 bases not matched to a gene. CDR3 length equals 13 residues. The variable domain in full, with the rest retrieved from reference TRBV2 and TRBJ1-1, is EPEVTQTPSHQVTQMGQEVILRCVPISNHLYFYWYRQILGQKVEFLVSFYNNEISEKSEIFDDQFSVERPDGSNFTLKIRSTKLEDSAMYFCASSGQGDTEAFFGQGTRLTVV.

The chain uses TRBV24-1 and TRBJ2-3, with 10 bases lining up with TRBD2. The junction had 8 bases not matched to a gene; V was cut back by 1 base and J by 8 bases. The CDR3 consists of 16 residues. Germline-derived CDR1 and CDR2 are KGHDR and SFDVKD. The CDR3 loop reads CATSDLTSGRAGTQYF. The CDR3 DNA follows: TGTGCCACCAGTGATTTAACCAGCGGGAGGGCCGGTACGCAGTATTTT.

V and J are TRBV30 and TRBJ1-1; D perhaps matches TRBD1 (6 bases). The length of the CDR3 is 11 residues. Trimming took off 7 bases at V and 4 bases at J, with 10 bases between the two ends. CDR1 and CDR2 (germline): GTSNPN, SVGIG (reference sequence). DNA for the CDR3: TGTGCCTTATTGGACAGCACTGAAGCTTTCTTT. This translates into CALLDSTEAFF.

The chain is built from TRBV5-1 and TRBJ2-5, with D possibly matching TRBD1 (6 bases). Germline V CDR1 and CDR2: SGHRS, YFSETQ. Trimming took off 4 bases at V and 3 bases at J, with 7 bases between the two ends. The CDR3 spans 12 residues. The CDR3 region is CASSRTEETQYF. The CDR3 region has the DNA TGCGCCAGCAGCCGGACAGAAGAGACCCAGTACTTC.

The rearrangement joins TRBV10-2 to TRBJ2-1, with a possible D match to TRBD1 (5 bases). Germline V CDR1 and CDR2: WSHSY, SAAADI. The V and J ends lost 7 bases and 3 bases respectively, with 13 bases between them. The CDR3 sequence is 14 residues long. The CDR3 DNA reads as TGCGCCAGCAAAGGGGCAGGGAACTACAATGAGCAGTTCTTC. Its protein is CASKGAGNYNEQFF.

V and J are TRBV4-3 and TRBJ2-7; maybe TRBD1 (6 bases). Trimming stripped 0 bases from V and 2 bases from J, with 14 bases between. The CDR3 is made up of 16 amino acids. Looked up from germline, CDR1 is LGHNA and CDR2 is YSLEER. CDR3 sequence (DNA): TGCGCCAGCAGCCAAGATCAGTGGACAGTCCCCTACGAGCAGTACTTC. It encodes CASSQDQWTVPYEQYF.

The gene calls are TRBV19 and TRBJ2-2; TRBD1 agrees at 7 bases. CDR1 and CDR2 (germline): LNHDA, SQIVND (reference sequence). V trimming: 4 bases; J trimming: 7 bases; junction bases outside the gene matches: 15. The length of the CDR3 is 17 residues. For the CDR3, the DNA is TGTGCCAGTAGTACTCGGACCAGACAGGGTCAGAACGGGGAGCTGTTTTTT. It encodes CASSTRTRQGQNGELFF. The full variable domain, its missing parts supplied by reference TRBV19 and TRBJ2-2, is DGGITQSPKYLFRKEGQNVTLSCEQNLNHDAMYWYRQDPGQGLRLIYYSQIVNDFQKGDIAEGYSVSREKKESFPLTVTSAQKNPTAFYLCASSTRTRQGQNGELFFGEGSRLTVL.

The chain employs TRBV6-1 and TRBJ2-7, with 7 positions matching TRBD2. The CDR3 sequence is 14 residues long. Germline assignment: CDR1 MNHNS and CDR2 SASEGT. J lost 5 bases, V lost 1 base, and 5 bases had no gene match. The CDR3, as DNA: TGTGCCAGCAGTGAAGTAATAGGACTAGACGAGCAGTACTTC. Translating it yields CASSEVIGLDEQYF.

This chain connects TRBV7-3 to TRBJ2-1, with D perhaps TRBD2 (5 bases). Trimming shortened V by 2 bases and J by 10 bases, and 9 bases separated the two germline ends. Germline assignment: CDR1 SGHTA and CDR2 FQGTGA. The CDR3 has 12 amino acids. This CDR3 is CASSLHPGEQFF. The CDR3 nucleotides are TGTGCCAGCAGCTTACACCCGGGGGAGCAGTTCTTC.

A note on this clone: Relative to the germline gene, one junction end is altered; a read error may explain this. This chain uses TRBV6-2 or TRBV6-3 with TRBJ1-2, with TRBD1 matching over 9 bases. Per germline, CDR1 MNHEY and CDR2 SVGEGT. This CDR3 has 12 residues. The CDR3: CASSTPGQGYAF. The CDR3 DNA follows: TGTGCCAGCAGTACTCCGGGACAGGGTTACGCCTTC.

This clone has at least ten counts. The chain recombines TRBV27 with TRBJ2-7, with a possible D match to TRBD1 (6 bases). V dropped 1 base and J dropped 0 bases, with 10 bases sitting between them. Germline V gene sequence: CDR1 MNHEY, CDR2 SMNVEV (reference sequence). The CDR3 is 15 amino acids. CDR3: CASSLLGQSSYEQYF. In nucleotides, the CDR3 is TGTGCCAGCAGTTTATTGGGACAATCCTCCTACGAGCAGTACTTC.

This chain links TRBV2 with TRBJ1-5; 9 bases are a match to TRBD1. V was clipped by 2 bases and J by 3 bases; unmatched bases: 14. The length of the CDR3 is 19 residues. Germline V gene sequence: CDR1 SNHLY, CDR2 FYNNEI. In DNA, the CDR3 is TGTGCCAGCAGTGAATCTACGTTCGGGACAGGGTTCATCAATCAGCCCCAGCATTTT. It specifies CASSESTFGTGFINQPQHF.

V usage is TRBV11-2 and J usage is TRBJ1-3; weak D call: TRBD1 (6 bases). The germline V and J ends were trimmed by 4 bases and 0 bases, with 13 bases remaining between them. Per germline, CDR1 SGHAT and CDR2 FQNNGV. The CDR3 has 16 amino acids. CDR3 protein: CASSSRGTTSGNTIYF. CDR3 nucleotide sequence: TGTGCCAGCAGCTCTAGAGGGACAACCTCTGGAAACACCATATATTTT.